This T cell receptor (beta chain) was sequenced for a study of cytomegalovirus exposure and HLA in healthy donors. Vbeta (60) and Jbeta (13) primers were used in the PCR. Sequencing used immunoSEQ multiplex PCR; TCRdb keeps in-frame clones, though not all of them. The sample carries about 52,000 clones, 55% to 85% recorded once. Germline CDR1 reads GTSNPN; CDR2 reads SVGIG (reference sequence). CDR3 length: 17 amino acids. Study results and limitations: A reported reduction in N-insertions relative to the roughly 640-donor mean was seen in an Asian-associated ancestry cluster in a later analysis.

As concerns this clone: Its specificity is not known. One junction end does not reproduce the germline sequence, and a read error may be involved.

The chain has TRBV30 and TRBJ1-2, with TRBD1 identical over 7 bases. The TCR sequence derives from a woman between 45 and 60 years old in good health and CMV-seronegative. The sequencing input was PBMCs. In nucleotides, the CDR3 is TGTGCCTGGAGTCCAAAAGGATGGGACAGCTCTAGCCGCGGCTGCACCTTC. This encodes CAWSPKGWDSSSRGCTF.